This T cell receptor beta chain was sequenced during a study of shared clonotypes between healthy human individuals. All donors were Caucasian adults living in Nashville, Tennessee. The germline CDR1 and CDR2 sequences are MNHEY and SMNVEV (reference sequence). V gave up 6 bases and J gave up 5 bases; unmatched junction bases: 3. This CDR3 contains 13 residues. TCRdb keeps only in-frame clones here, not all; method: immunoSEQ multiplex PCR. This sample carries about 470,000 clones, around 75% of them seen once, and the ten largest clones take roughly an eighth. The TCR comes from a woman between 40 and 50 years old in good health. Some clones in this sample may be carry-over from other donors' samples. This chain uses TRBV27 with TRBJ1-4; 7 bases match TRBD1. The sample comprised PBMCs. The CDR3 protein is CASSWDRNEKLFF. CDR3 DNA: TGTGCCAGCAGCTGGGACAGAAATGAAAAACTGTTTTTT.